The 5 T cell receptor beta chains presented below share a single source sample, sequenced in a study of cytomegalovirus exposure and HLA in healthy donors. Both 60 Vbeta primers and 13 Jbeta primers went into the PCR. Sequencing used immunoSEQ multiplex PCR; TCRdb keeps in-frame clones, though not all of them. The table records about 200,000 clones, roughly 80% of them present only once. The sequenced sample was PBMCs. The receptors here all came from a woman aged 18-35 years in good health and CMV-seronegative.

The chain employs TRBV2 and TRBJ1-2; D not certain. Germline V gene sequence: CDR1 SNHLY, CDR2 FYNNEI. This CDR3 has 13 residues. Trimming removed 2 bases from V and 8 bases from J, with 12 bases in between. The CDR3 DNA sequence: TGTGCCAGCAGTGAACTATACTATGAAGGCTACACCTTC. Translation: CASSELYYEGYTF.

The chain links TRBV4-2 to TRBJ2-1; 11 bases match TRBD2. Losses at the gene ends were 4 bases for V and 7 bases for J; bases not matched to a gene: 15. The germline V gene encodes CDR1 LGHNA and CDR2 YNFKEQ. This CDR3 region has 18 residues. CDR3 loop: CASSPSSTSGSIGNEQFF. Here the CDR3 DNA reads TGTGCCAGCAGCCCAAGCAGTACTAGCGGGAGTATTGGTAATGAGCAGTTCTTC.

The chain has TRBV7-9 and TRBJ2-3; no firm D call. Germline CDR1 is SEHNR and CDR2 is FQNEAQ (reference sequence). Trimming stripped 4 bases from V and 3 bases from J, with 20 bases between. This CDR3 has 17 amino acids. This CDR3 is CASSSRVSVLGTDTQYF. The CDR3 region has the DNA TGTGCCAGCAGCTCACGGGTGTCGGTTCTTGGAACAGATACGCAGTATTTT.

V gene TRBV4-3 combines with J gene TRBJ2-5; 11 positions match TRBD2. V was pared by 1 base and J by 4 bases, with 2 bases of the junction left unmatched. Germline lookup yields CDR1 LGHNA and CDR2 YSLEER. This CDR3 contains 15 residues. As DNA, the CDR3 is TGCGCCAGCAGCCAAGGTGGGACTAGCGGAGAGACCCAGTACTTC. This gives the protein CASSQGGTSGETQYF.

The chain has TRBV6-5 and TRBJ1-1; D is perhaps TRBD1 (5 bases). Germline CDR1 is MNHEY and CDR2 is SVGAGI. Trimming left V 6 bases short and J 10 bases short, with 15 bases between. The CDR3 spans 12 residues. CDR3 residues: CASSLGGDRAFF. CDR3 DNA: TGTGCCAGCAGCCTGGGGGGTGATCGAGCTTTCTTT.